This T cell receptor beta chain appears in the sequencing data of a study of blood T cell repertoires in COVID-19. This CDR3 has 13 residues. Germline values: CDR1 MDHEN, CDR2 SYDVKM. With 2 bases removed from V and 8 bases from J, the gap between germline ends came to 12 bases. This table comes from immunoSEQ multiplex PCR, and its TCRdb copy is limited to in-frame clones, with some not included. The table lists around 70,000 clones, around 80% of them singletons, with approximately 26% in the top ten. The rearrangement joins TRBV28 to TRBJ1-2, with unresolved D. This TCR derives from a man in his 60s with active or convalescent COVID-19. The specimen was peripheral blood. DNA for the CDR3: TGTGCCAGCAGTTTAGATACCTATCTGGGCTACACCTTC. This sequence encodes CASSLDTYLGYTF.